This T cell receptor beta chain was recovered during a study of blood T cell repertoires in COVID-19. The table came from immunoSEQ multiplex PCR; TCRdb's copy has only in-frame clones and leaves some out. The data show about 150,000 clones, roughly 87% seen once. The CDR3 has 11 residues. Germline V CDR1 and CDR2: SQVTM, ANQGSEA. The ends were cut back, 4 bases at V and 7 bases at J, with 10 bases in the middle. Enrollees, about 18 to 95 years old, lived in 24 US areas. Cohorts were determined from participant-reported clinical history. Sequencing was done on a sample of PBMCs or T cells enriched from blood (not recorded which). V is TRBV29-1 and J is TRBJ1-1; no clear D. The receptor was isolated from a woman in her thirties or forties who had been exposed to COVID-19. CDR3: CSVVRSGEAFF. The CDR3 DNA sequence: TGCAGCGTTGTGAGGTCCGGTGAAGCTTTCTTT.